This is a list of T cell receptor beta chains from one sample in a study of T cell repertoires in cytomegalovirus infection. TCRdb processed the reads anew with MiXCR; each CDR3 protein has one entry. The table has some 350,000 distinct CDR3 sequences, 34% seen once. Their target antigens are unknown. The sample was cultured PBMCs, taken from culture after CMV antigen stimulation. Receptors originate from a human donor in good health (CMV status not recorded). Some clones in this sample may be carry-over from other donors' samples. Each CDR3 is given with its conserved first and last residue. A D gene is named only where the DNA matches it firmly. Not every row has a clone size; where given, it reads once, few, many or a size class.

J gene,V gene,clone size,D gene,CDR3 DNA,CDR3 protein
TRBJ2-6,TRBV10-3,.,.,TGTGCCATCAGTGAGGGGGGGCTCTCTGGGGCCAACGTCCTGACTTTC,CAISEGGLSGANVLTF
TRBJ1-6,TRBV6-2/TRBV6-3,.,.,TGTGCCAGCAGCCTGGGGCGTTCACCCCTCCACTTT,CASSLGRSPLHF
TRBJ2-1,TRBV6-2/TRBV6-3,few,TRBD2,TGTGCCAGCAGTTACGCCGCTAGCGGAATCTACAATGAGCAGTTCTTC,CASSYAASGIYNEQFF
TRBJ2-7,TRBV6-8,.,.,TGTGCCAGCAGTTACGGTTTCGACTTACGTAGTGAGCAGTACTTC,CASSYGFDLRSEQYF
TRBJ2-5,TRBV19,few,.,TGTGCCAGTAGTAATCAGGGGACCCAAGAGACCCAGTACTTC,CASSNQGTQETQYF
TRBJ2-2,TRBV24-1,.,.,TGTGCCACCAGTGACCGTGGTAGCGCGGGATCATACACCGGGGAGCTGTTTTTT,CATSDRGSAGSYTGELFF
TRBJ2-5,TRBV6-1,few,TRBD1,TGTGCCAGCAGTCAACAGGGGGCCGGAGAGACCCAGTACTTC,CASSQQGAGETQYF
TRBJ2-7,TRBV28,.,.,TGTGCCAGCAGTGTGGTGGCGGGAATTTCCTACGAGCAGTACTTC,CASSVVAGISYEQYF
TRBJ2-4,TRBV12-3/TRBV12-4,.,.,TGTGCCAGCAGACCCCAAGCCACCGGGACGCGGCAGTACTTC,CASRPQATGTRQYF
TRBJ2-5,TRBV7-2,few,.,TGTGCCAGCAGCCGACAGCTAGAGACCCAGTACTTC,CASSRQLETQYF
TRBJ1-5,TRBV4-3,.,.,TGCGCCAGCAGCCAAGGGTTCAGACAGAGAAGAAGGGGCAATCAGCCCCAGCATTTT,CASSQGFRQRRRGNQPQHF
TRBJ2-1,TRBV4-1,few,TRBD1,TGCGCCAGCAGCCAGTCCGGACAGGGAAGCAATGAGCAGTTCTTC,CASSQSGQGSNEQFF
TRBJ1-1,TRBV5-4,.,.,TGTGCCAGCAGCGAGGGACCTAGGGACACTGAAGCTTTCTTT,CASSEGPRDTEAFF
TRBJ2-2,TRBV7-4,.,TRBD2,TGTGCCAGCAGCTTAGCCCTAGCGGGCACCGGGGAGCTGTTTTTT,CASSLALAGTGELFF
TRBJ2-3,TRBV7-2,few,.,TGTGCCAGCAGCTTTTCGGGGGCGGATACGCAGTATTTT,CASSFSGADTQYF
TRBJ2-2,TRBV7-6,few,.,TGTGCCAGCAGCTCTCTAAACGGGGAGCTGTTTTTT,CASSSLNGELFF
TRBJ1-1,TRBV12-3/TRBV12-4,few,.,TGTGCCAGCAGTTTTGTGGCAACAGAAGCTTTCTTT,CASSFVATEAFF
TRBJ2-7,TRBV4-2,.,.,TGTGCCAGCAGCCAAACAGCTGCTATAGGGTACGAGCAGTACTTC,CASSQTAAIGYEQYF
TRBJ2-2,TRBV7-9,few,TRBD1,TGTGCCAGCAGCACCAAACCAGGGGGCGTGATCCCCGGGGAGCTGTTTTTT,CASSTKPGGVIPGELFF
TRBJ2-1,TRBV5-1,once,TRBD1,TGCGCCAGCCGGACAGGCAACAATGAGCAGTTCTTC,CASRTGNNEQFF
TRBJ1-2,TRBV3-1,.,TRBD1,TGTGCCAGCAGCCATATAGGAACGAGGGGGCATAGGAATGGCTACACCTTC,CASSHIGTRGHRNGYTF
TRBJ2-3,TRBV28,.,.,TGTGCCACCATCGACCTCCTCAATACGCAGTATTTT,CATIDLLNTQYF
TRBJ2-2,TRBV19,few,.,TGTGCCAGTAGTCCCACAGGACGGGCCGGGGAGCTGTTTTTT,CASSPTGRAGELFF
TRBJ2-3,TRBV6-5,.,.,TGTGCCAGCAGTTACTTCGGAGGGCCGTCAGATACGCAGTATTTT,CASSYFGGPSDTQYF
TRBJ2-1,TRBV12-3/TRBV12-4,.,.,TGTGCCAGCAGGCCGGATTCTAGCAATGAGCAGTTCTTC,CASRPDSSNEQFF
TRBJ2-3,TRBV7-6,many,TRBD1,TGTGCCAGCAGCGGAATATATCAGGACAGGGACCCAGATACGCAGTATTTT,CASSGIYQDRDPDTQYF
TRBJ2-3,TRBV7-7,few,.,TGTGCCAGCAGCAGGGGGGGGACCACAGATACGCAGTATTTT,CASSRGGTTDTQYF
TRBJ1-1,TRBV4-3,.,.,TGCGCCAGCAGCCCTGCCCACGGCTGGGGCACTGAAGCTTTCTTT,CASSPAHGWGTEAFF
TRBJ2-3,TRBV7-3,.,.,TGTGCCAGCAGCTCCTCTGGAGGAGATACGCAGTATTTT,CASSSSGGDTQYF
TRBJ2-7,TRBV19,few,.,TGTGCCAGTAGTACAAGCGGGCAGGGACATTACGAGCAGTACTTC,CASSTSGQGHYEQYF
TRBJ2-5,TRBV6-5,few,TRBD2,TGTGCCAGCAGTTACCGGGGACTAGCGGGAGGAGAGACCCAGTACTTC,CASSYRGLAGGETQYF
TRBJ1-3,TRBV4-1,.,.,TGCGCCAGCAGCCAAGAGGAGGGCTACTCTGGAAACACCATATATTTT,CASSQEEGYSGNTIYF
TRBJ1-4,TRBV20-1,.,TRBD1,TGCAGTGCTAGACGGACAGGGGGCGAGATCTCAGAAAAACTGTTTTTT,CSARRTGGEISEKLFF
TRBJ2-3,TRBV7-9,few,TRBD2,TGTGCCAGCTGGGGCGCCGGGAGGGTAAACACAGATACGCAGTATTTT,CASWGAGRVNTDTQYF
TRBJ2-1,TRBV12-3/TRBV12-4,few,.,TGTGCCAGCAGTCACTCGGACCTCTCCTACAATGAGCAGTTCTTC,CASSHSDLSYNEQFF
TRBJ2-1,TRBV6-5,.,TRBD2,TGTGCCAGCAGTTATTCGCCTAGCGGGAGGGCCGGCTATGAGCAGTTCTTC,CASSYSPSGRAGYEQFF
TRBJ2-1,TRBV19,.,TRBD2,TGTGCCAGTAGCATCGGGGGGGGTGCCGTTAATGAGCAGTTCTTT,CASSIGGGAVNEQFF
TRBJ2-1,TRBV4-1,.,TRBD1,TGCGCCAGCAGCCAATACAGGGGAAGGCACTCCAATGAGCAGTTCTTC,CASSQYRGRHSNEQFF
TRBJ1-2,TRBV28,few,.,TGTGCCAGCAGCTTAACGGCAGGGGAAGATGGCTACACCTTC,CASSLTAGEDGYTF
TRBJ2-1,TRBV11-2,.,.,TGTGCCAGCAGCAGACAAAGCCAGAATCTAATCAATGAGCAGTTCTTC,CASSRQSQNLINEQFF
TRBJ2-1,TRBV30,.,.,TGTGCCTGGAGTTATTTATCGGGAGTTAATGAGCAGTTCTTC,CAWSYLSGVNEQFF
TRBJ1-1,TRBV4-1,few,.,TGCGCCAGCAGCCAAAACTTCTTATCGAACACTGAAGCTTTCTTT,CASSQNFLSNTEAFF
TRBJ2-1,TRBV28,few,TRBD2,TGTGCCAGCAGTACCCGACTAGCGGGAGGGCGCGAGCAGTTCTTC,CASSTRLAGGREQFF
TRBJ1-5,TRBV18,.,.,TGTGCCAGCTCACCACCAGGGACTAAGCGCGGCAATCAGCCCCAGCATTTT,CASSPPGTKRGNQPQHF
TRBJ1-6,TRBV20-1,.,.,TGCAGTGCTAGAGAGAGACAGCGCTTATGGAATAATTCACCCCTCCACTTT,CSARERQRLWNNSPLHF
TRBJ2-1,TRBV4-2,.,TRBD2,TGTGCCAGCAGCCAAGATATTAGCGGGAGGTTCAATGAGCAGTTCTTC,CASSQDISGRFNEQFF
TRBJ1-2,TRBV19,few,.,TGTGCCAGTAGTGCCGGCAGGGCCGGGGATCGAGATGGCTACACCTTC,CASSAGRAGDRDGYTF
TRBJ1-1,TRBV12-3/TRBV12-4,.,.,TGTGCCAGCAGTTTAGGCCCCGGGTCGGAAGCTTTCTTT,CASSLGPGSEAFF
TRBJ1-2,TRBV6-6,many,.,TGTGCCAGCAGTTACGGGCCAGGGGCCCCACGGGAACATGGCTACACCTTC,CASSYGPGAPREHGYTF
TRBJ2-5,TRBV7-8,few,TRBD2,TGTGCCAGCAGCTTAGCCGGACGGCTAGCGGGAGAATCTCAGTACTTC,CASSLAGRLAGESQYF
TRBJ2-7,TRBV30,.,.,TGTGCCTGGAGTGAATATGGACACCTCTCCTACGAGCAGTACTTC,CAWSEYGHLSYEQYF
TRBJ2-7,TRBV7-9,few,TRBD1,TGTGCCAGCAGCTTACGACAGGGGGCCGGAGAGCAGTACTTC,CASSLRQGAGEQYF
TRBJ1-1,TRBV30,.,.,TGTGCCTGGACACACGCGACGGGCGCTTTCTTT,CAWTHATGAFF
TRBJ2-5,TRBV11-3,many,.,TGTGCCAGCAGCTTAGGGCAGGGGCCCGAGACCCAGTACTTC,CASSLGQGPETQYF
TRBJ1-5,TRBV2,many,.,TGTGCCAGCACCCGGGACATTAGCAATCAGCCCCAGCATTTT,CASTRDISNQPQHF
TRBJ2-5,TRBV6-5,few,TRBD2,TGTGCCAGCAGTTACGGGACTAGCCTACAGACCCAGTACTTC,CASSYGTSLQTQYF
TRBJ2-3,TRBV6-5,.,TRBD2,TGTGCCAGCAGTCCCTTCCGGACTAGCGGTAGCACAGATACGCAGTATTTT,CASSPFRTSGSTDTQYF
TRBJ1-5,TRBV2,.,.,TGTGCCAGCACCCCCGGGACATTCCTTGAGGCCCAGCATTTT,CASTPGTFLEAQHF
TRBJ2-7,TRBV12-3/TRBV12-4,.,.,TGTGCCAGCAGTTTACGTTTTCTGAGGGATGAGCAGTACTTC,CASSLRFLRDEQYF
TRBJ2-7,TRBV11-1,few,.,TGTGCCAGCAGCCCAGTAAGAGGTGACGAGCAGTACTTC,CASSPVRGDEQYF